The clone carrying this TCR beta chain has ten or more counts. Its cognate antigen is unknown. Each cDNA molecule carried a unique molecular identifier. TCRdb independently ran MiXCR on the 5' RACE reads; one entry per CDR3 protein. This sample has about 80,000 distinct CDR3 sequences, with roughly 12% found just once. The sample comes from a study of early T cells in non-severe SARS-CoV-2 infection. The wider study: Sequencing targeted bulk RNA from unsorted whole blood, leaving chains unpaired.

Whole-study results and caveats: Sequences matched to VDJdb favored anti-spike CD8 responses, while private and CD4 specificities were missed.

The germline V gene has CDR1 SGHVS and CDR2 FNYEAQ. V was clipped by 5 bases and J by 3 bases; unmatched bases: 7. The CDR3 spans 17 residues. The sample consisted of whole blood. This TCR derives from an adult who was a healthcare worker with PCR-confirmed SARS-CoV-2 infection or an uninfected control (not recorded which). V gene TRBV7-6 combines with J gene TRBJ2-2; 12 nucleotides line up with TRBD2. The CDR3: CASSLPPSGGDTGELFF. The DNA of the CDR3 is TGTGCCAGCAGCCTCCCGCCTAGCGGGGGGGACACCGGGGAGCTGTTTTTT.